Listed below are T cell receptor beta chains from one sample, sequenced in a study of T cell changes during pregnancy in multiple sclerosis. TCRdb's copy holds only in-frame clones and misses some; the assay was immunoSEQ multiplex PCR. This table holds about 38,000 clones, about 93% found once. The source material was CD4+ T cells from peripheral blood mononuclear cells, sampled after pregnancy. These TCRs come from a female donor in good health, enrolled as a control in a pregnancy study. The CDR3 runs from the conserved cysteine through the conserved F or W. D genes are given only for firm matches. Clone size is stated in some rows and not others, as once, few, many or a class when expanded.

j_call,v_call,d_call,clone_size,cdr3_nt,cdr3_aa
TRBJ1-2,TRBV30,TRBD1,-,TGTGCCTGGGCTGGGACAGTTGACTATGGCTACACCTTC,CAWAGTVDYGYTF
TRBJ2-5,TRBV9,-,-,TGTGCCAGCAGCGGACTAAGGGAGGCCCAGTACTTC,CASSGLREAQYF
TRBJ1-1,TRBV18,TRBD1,-,TGTGCCAGCTCTCGTGACAGGGGAGGCACTGAAGCTTTCTTT,CASSRDRGGTEAFF
TRBJ2-1,TRBV27,TRBD1,-,TGTGCCAGCAGGCGGGACAGGGGCTCAAATGAGCAGTTCTTC,CASRRDRGSNEQFF
TRBJ1-1,TRBV4-1,TRBD1,once,TGCGCCAGCAGCCAAGCGGACAGGGTTTGGGCTGAAGCTTTCTTT,CASSQADRVWAEAFF
TRBJ2-3,TRBV5-6,-,-,TGTGCCAGCAGCTTCCAAGATACGCAGTATTTT,CASSFQDTQYF
TRBJ2-1,TRBV6-6,TRBD1,-,TGTGCCAGCAGTTTTTTGGGACAGGGGAATGAGCAGTTCTTC,CASSFLGQGNEQFF
TRBJ1-1,TRBV14,TRBD1,few,TGTGCCAGCAGCCAATGGACAGGGATTGGCATGAACACTGAAGCTTTCTTT,CASSQWTGIGMNTEAFF
TRBJ2-1,TRBV9,TRBD2,-,TGTGCCAGCAGCGTAGCCGCGGGGGGGAGGAATGAGCAGTTCTTC,CASSVAAGGRNEQFF
TRBJ2-2,TRBV21-1,-,-,TGTGCCAGCAGCAAAGGGCTCCGCTCAAGAGGGAATAAAAGGAACACCGGGGAGCTGTTTTTT,CASSKGLRSRGNKRNTGELFF
TRBJ2-1,TRBV6-5,-,-,TGTGCCAGCAGTTACTCGACACGTCGGGAGCAGTTCTTC,CASSYSTRREQFF
TRBJ2-3,TRBV11-2,-,-,TGTGCCAGCAGCTCTGGGAGCTTTGGGGCAGATACGCAGTATTTT,CASSSGSFGADTQYF
TRBJ1-2,TRBV27,TRBD1,-,TGTGCCAGCAGTTTTGGGACAGGGGGCGCCTTCTATGGCTACACCTTC,CASSFGTGGAFYGYTF
TRBJ1-1,TRBV5-4,-,few,TGTGCCAGCAGCCGCACAGTGAACACTGAAGCTTTCTTT,CASSRTVNTEAFF
TRBJ2-7,TRBV5-6,TRBD2,-,TGTGCCAGCAGCTTGAGGACTAGCGGGGGTTACGAGCAGTACTTC,CASSLRTSGGYEQYF
TRBJ1-1,TRBV14,-,-,TGTGCCAGCAGCCAAGTTGCGGAAGAAGCTTTCTTT,CASSQVAEEAFF
TRBJ2-2,TRBV10-3,-,-,TGTGCCATCAGTGATCTTAAAGGAACAGCAAGCGGGGAGCTGTTTTTT,CAISDLKGTASGELFF
TRBJ1-3,TRBV6-4,-,-,TGTGCCAGCAGTGACTCGTCCGGGACACCCAGCTCTGGAAACACCATATATTTT,CASSDSSGTPSSGNTIYF
TRBJ2-7,TRBV19,TRBD1,-,TGTGCCAGTAGTATAGTTGGGACAGGATACGAGCAGTACTTC,CASSIVGTGYEQYF
TRBJ1-1,TRBV7-6,-,once,TGTGCCAGCACGGGTCTGTCGGACACTGAAGCTTTCTTT,CASTGLSDTEAFF
TRBJ1-3,TRBV2,-,-,TGTGCCGGATCTCAGGGCTCTGGAAACACCATATATTTT,CAGSQGSGNTIYF
TRBJ1-1,TRBV27,TRBD1,-,TGTGCCAGCAGGACAGGGGTGACCATGAACACTGAAGCTTTCTTT,CASRTGVTMNTEAFF
TRBJ1-1,TRBV29-1,TRBD1,-,TGCAGCACAGGGGCACGAGGGGGGACTGAAGCTTTCTTT,CSTGARGGTEAFF
TRBJ2-3,TRBV21-1,-,-,TGTGCCAGCATCCGAGCAGAGGGACAGGAAGTGTGTACGCAGTATTTT,CASIRAEGQEVCTQYF
TRBJ1-2,TRBV25-1,TRBD1,-,TGTGCCAGCAGAAGGACAGGCCACTATGGCTACACCTTC,CASRRTGHYGYTF
TRBJ2-7,TRBV7-8,-,-,TGTGCCAGCAGCGTAGTCAGCTCGGACAAGTACGAGCAGTACTTC,CASSVVSSDKYEQYF
TRBJ2-7,TRBV11-2,TRBD2,-,TGTGCCAGCAGCCCTTATATGATTAGCGGGAGTGAGGAGCAGTACTTC,CASSPYMISGSEEQYF
TRBJ2-7,TRBV27,-,-,TGTGCCAGCAGTTTACGAGGTACGGTCGAGCAGTACTTC,CASSLRGTVEQYF
TRBJ2-3,TRBV5-1,-,-,TGCGCCAGCGGGGGCAACACAGATACGCAGTATTTT,CASGGNTDTQYF
TRBJ1-5,TRBV30,TRBD1,-,TGTGCCTGGAGTGTAGGGACAGGGATTGAGCCCCAGCATTTT,CAWSVGTGIEPQHF
TRBJ1-2,TRBV7-2,-,-,TGTGCCAGCAGCCCCGCCCCGGGGTCCCTTCCCGGGCTCTTGGGCTACACCTTC,CASSPAPGSLPGLLGYTF
TRBJ1-1,TRBV9,-,-,TGTGCCAGCAGCGCCCTATTAAGTGAAGCTTTCTTT,CASSALLSEAFF
TRBJ2-5,TRBV11-2,TRBD1,-,TGTGCCAGCAGCTTAGTGGACAGGGGGCTTCTGGGGGAGACCCAGTACTTC,CASSLVDRGLLGETQYF
TRBJ1-3,TRBV7-2,TRBD1,-,TGTGCCAGCAGCTTTGAGACAGGGAGTGGAAACACCATATATTTT,CASSFETGSGNTIYF
TRBJ2-3,TRBV15,-,-,TGTGCCACCAGCAGCCCCCGGACAGCTACATTAAGCACAGATACGCAGTATTTT,CATSSPRTATLSTDTQYF
TRBJ2-3,TRBV7-2,TRBD2,-,TGTGCCAGCAGCTTAGGCGGGGGGGGTTCAGCAGATACGCAGTATTTT,CASSLGGGGSADTQYF
TRBJ2-7,TRBV28,TRBD1,-,TGTGCCAGCAGAGTCGACAGGGCCTCCTACGAGCAGTACTTC,CASRVDRASYEQYF
TRBJ1-1,TRBV5-4,-,-,TGTGCCAGCAGGGTGGGGGGGGCTCTGAACACTGAAGCTTTCTTT,CASRVGGALNTEAFF
TRBJ2-2,TRBV21-1,-,-,TGTGCCAGCAGCCCACTGGGGCGGGGGGGCCTGGGCACCGGGGAGCTGTTTTTT,CASSPLGRGGLGTGELFF
TRBJ1-2,TRBV27,TRBD1,medium-sized,TGTGCCAGCAGACCTACAGGGGAGGCTGGCTACACCTTC,CASRPTGEAGYTF
TRBJ1-4,TRBV28,-,-,TGTGCCAGCAGTTTAGGTGGGACTCGGACGAGTGAAAAACTGTTTTTT,CASSLGGTRTSEKLFF
TRBJ2-7,TRBV20-1,-,-,TGCAGTGCCATAACTAGGTACGAGCAGTACTTC,CSAITRYEQYF
TRBJ1-2,TRBV6-1,-,-,TGTGCCAGCAGTGAATCTCAGGGGAGCTATGGCTACACCTTC,CASSESQGSYGYTF
TRBJ2-7,TRBV4-3,TRBD2,-,TGCGCCAGCAGCCAAGAGGGACGGGGGGGCTACGAGCAGTACTTC,CASSQEGRGGYEQYF
TRBJ2-1,TRBV19,TRBD2,-,TGTGCCAGTAGTCCCGGGACTAGCGCCTACAATGAGCAGTTCTTC,CASSPGTSAYNEQFF
TRBJ2-2,TRBV27,TRBD2,-,TGTGCCAGCAGTTCACTACCGCCGGGACTAGCGGGAGGCCTAAAAGGGTCCGGGGAGCTGTTTTTT,CASSSLPPGLAGGLKGSGELFF
TRBJ2-5,TRBV10-3,-,-,TGTGCCATCACATCGGACACTAACCAAGAGACCCAGTACTTC,CAITSDTNQETQYF
TRBJ1-2,TRBV19,TRBD1,-,TGTGCCAGTAGTATAGAAAACAGGGGCTATGGCTACACCTTC,CASSIENRGYGYTF
TRBJ2-5,TRBV10-3,-,-,TGTGCCATCAGTGAGTCCGGGACTATTAGGGGGGATACCCAGTACTTC,CAISESGTIRGDTQYF
TRBJ2-3,TRBV5-4,-,-,TGTGCCAGCAGCTTGGGGGCCCAACCTAGCACAGATACGCAGTATTTT,CASSLGAQPSTDTQYF
TRBJ2-1,TRBV9,TRBD1,-,TGTGCCAGCAGCTCCCAGACCGGGACAGGGGGCAATGAGCAGTTCTTC,CASSSQTGTGGNEQFF
TRBJ1-1,TRBV6-5,-,-,TGTGCGGCACATGAGGCGGGGGGCGGCACTGAAGCTTTCTTT,CAAHEAGGGTEAFF
TRBJ2-1,TRBV6-1,TRBD2,-,TGTGCCAGCAGCCGCGGGACTAGTCACAATGAGCAGTTCTTC,CASSRGTSHNEQFF